The rows below give T cell receptor beta chains drawn from one sample of a study of T cells in Graves' hyperthyroidism and ophthalmopathy. One entry per CDR3 protein, called by TCRdb with MiXCR from the multiplex PCR reads. This table holds 530,000 or so distinct CDR3 sequences, around 22% found once. The sequenced sample was blood. These receptors all come from a woman aged 25-40 years with Graves' ophthalmopathy. The CDR3 runs from the conserved cysteine through the conserved F or W. Size is omitted from some rows. Given values are once, few, many or a class for expanded clones.

>NA|TRBV28
CASSPTPRYEQYF
>few|TRBV5-1
CASSPDGGRAYGYTF
>many|TRBV7-8
CASSAEGQGKAWTEAFF
>NA|TRBV2
CASSEGIAGFGETQYF
>few|TRBV12-3/TRBV12-4
CASSLTQHSGNTIYF
>many|TRBV6-5
CASSYSTEAGELFF
>NA|TRBV6-1
CASIQRQGTTEAFF
>NA|TRBV27
CASSWTGTDPYEQYF
>NA|TRBV9
CASSVAGSNYGYTF
>once|TRBV6-2/TRBV6-3
CASSYRRRYEQYF
>many|TRBV15
CATSRDRGAPDSGNTIYF
>NA|TRBV28
CASRTVEGANYGYTF
>many|TRBV12-3/TRBV12-4
CASSLTGVTQPQHF
>many|TRBV6-5
CASSYPVGHEQYF
>few|TRBV20-1
CSAAPTTSAGELFF
>many|TRBV19
CASSSGRLSEAFF
>NA|TRBV7-6
CASSPLGGYGYTF
>many|TRBV5-1
CASSLMGFLNTEAFF
>NA|TRBV27
CASSLIGRGNTGELFF
>NA|TRBV5-1
CASSQGTVRDYEQYF
>NA|TRBV6-1
CASSKGTGGLEQYF
>NA|TRBV7-6
CASSYTSGNTGELFF
>NA|TRBV4-3
CASSQVYGGSNQPQHF
>few|TRBV7-8
CASTHRGPTANTGELFF
>many|TRBV10-1
CASNPTGEEAYEQYF
>many|TRBV27
CASSFTENCGYTF
>many|TRBV30
CAWSATGYTEAFF
>many|TRBV7-9
CASGTSGTYEQYF
>many|TRBV10-3
CATGTGGEETQYF
>many|TRBV12-3/TRBV12-4
CASSGLTIRNIQYF
>NA|TRBV6-4
CASSDGLTTGELFF
>many|TRBV10-3
CAISESFQPQHF
>many|TRBV12-3/TRBV12-4
CASSFKRGVYGYTF
>few|TRBV30
CAWSEFGGYEQYF
>many|TRBV6-2/TRBV6-3
CASSVRLAGVRSYEQYF
>NA|TRBV28
CASRRHGYTF
>many|TRBV12-3/TRBV12-4
CASSLSGVGYEQYF
>NA|TRBV30
CACLTGPYEQYF
>few|TRBV27
CATADRGRFTEAFF
>many|TRBV2
CASTGLEDGETQYF
>NA|TRBV6-1
CPSSDRGSTEAFF
>NA|TRBV7-6
CASSLGGQHWSTEAFF
>many|TRBV6-1
CASSADRVGGGYTF
>many|TRBV6-1
CASRKSGGGYEQYF
>many|TRBV6-5
CASSYSTDSNQPQHF
>NA|TRBV19
CASSNNRGLVGELFF